This TCR beta chain was identified in a study of PD-1 blockade in classical Hodgkin lymphoma (TCRdb year 2020). In terms of the full investigation: Nivolumab dosing was 3 mg/kg intravenously every 2 weeks, continuing until either disease progression or unacceptable toxicity. To define a peripheral blood immune signature of response to PD-1 blockade in classical Hodgkin lymphoma, the study combined TCR beta sequencing with CyTOF.

The time point label of this sample denotes: cycle 2 day 1 (C2D1) of nivolumab. All trial patients had relapsed after autologous stem cell transplantation, with cohorts A, B and C differing in prior brentuximab vedotin exposure. A total of fewer than 70 patients with relapsed/refractory classical Hodgkin lymphoma made up the trial cohort, and each patient's best overall response was complete response, partial response or progressive disease. Trial patients were treated with single-agent nivolumab in the multi-cohort phase II CheckMate 205 trial. An independent review committee assessed best overall response by applying the 2007 International Working Group response criteria. Trial PBMCs were collected just before the start of nivolumab (C1D1) and during therapy at cycle 2 day 1 and cycle 4 day 1. Peripheral blood was collected in 8 mL Vacutainer Cell Preparation Tubes, from which PBMCs were isolated by centrifugation and then cryopreserved.

This clone appeared a few times. No antigen is known for it. Per-base qualities were not stored, and no clone one base away is much larger. The Qiagen DNeasy kit was used to extract genomic DNA both from unsorted PBMCs and from the negatively selected CD4+ and CD8+ fractions. TCR beta CDR3 regions were amplified by immunoSEQ multiplex PCR using primers annealing to V and J segments. A synthetic immune receptor repertoire was used to minimize amplification bias, and any remaining bias was removed computationally after sequencing. The authors processed their data as follows. Repertoire diversity was quantified as the Shannon entropy index using custom Python scripts. Unsorted, CD4+ and CD8+ repertoires were examined separately, except in combined analyses, for which CD4+ and CD8+ sequences were merged in silico. A clone counted as expanded when the clone's frequency after treatment rose at least 2-fold relative to C1D1, and clones undetected at baseline were given a pseudocount of 0.5. Clones with 0 or 1 copy at C1D1 were defined as singleton clones, while clones with 2 or more copies were defined as non-singleton clones. Clones expanded in unsorted samples were labelled as CD4+, CD8+ or unknown by matching protein sequences in sorted samples from the same patient. Diversity changes from C1D1 to C4D1 were tested in paired samples using Wilcoxon tests. In TCRdb, the immuneACCESS table is reduced to in-frame sequences with V and J assigned. These tables do not hold every clone; where another copy was compared, an unresolved V gene accounts for under half, and the others remain unexplained. The V and J calls and clone size were taken over from that table, and D and trimming were inferred from the DNA. For this sample there are 50,000 or so clones; 73% appear just once. Jointly, the top ten make up about 16% of the sample.

Broad study findings and their caveats: By C4D1, a significant rise was seen in CD4+ TCR diversity but not in CD8+ TCR diversity (p=0.0027 vs p=0.16), and the rise was most apparent among complete responders (p=0.02). Baseline diversity similar to that of newly diagnosed patients was observed in trial patients achieving complete response, whereas significantly lower diversity was observed in partial responders and progressors. Baseline TCR diversity was reported to be lower in newly diagnosed patients than in healthy donors and to be lower still in relapsed/refractory patients. Diversity was lower in patients who began nivolumab less than 1 year after ASCT, so these patients were left out of later analyses to avoid confounding by immune reconstitution. The study was restricted to a single clinical trial cohort, and the causes of repertoire differences, possibly disease activity or prior therapy, were left undefined.

CDR1 and CDR2, looked up from the germline V gene, are SGHTA and FQGTGA. The CDR3 goes from the cysteine to the phenylalanine over 13 residues. Only the CDR3 DNA is retained, 39 bases long and in frame from the first base. The germline V and J ends show losses of 5 bases and 3 bases respectively, and no gene match explains 4 bases of the junction. The specimen comprised peripheral blood mononuclear cells (PBMCs), sampled before the second cycle of nivolumab. The receptor was derived from a human donor with classical Hodgkin lymphoma. This chain is built from TRBV7-3 and TRBJ2-7, with TRBD1 identical over 7 junction bases. The CDR3 is CASSAQGDYEQYF. Read as DNA, the sequence is TGTGCCAGCAGCGCCCAGGGGGACTACGAGCAGTACTTC. With the rest looked up from the reference TRBV7-3 and TRBJ2-7 genes rather than sequenced, the full variable domain is GAGVSQTPSNKVTEKGKYVELRCDPISGHTALYWYRQSLGQGPEFLIYFQGTGAADDSGLPNDRFFAVRPEGSVSTLKIQRTERGDSAVYLCASSAQGDYEQYFGPGTRLTVT.